These 18 T cell receptor beta chains share one sample of origin, sequenced in a study of technical replicates of blood from four donors. Repertoires were generated with immunoSEQ multiplex PCR, while TCRdb's copy carries only in-frame clones and drops some. The table has approximately 87,000 clones, 94% seen once; the top ten hold 0.26%. The specimen sequenced was T cells isolated from PBMCs. These receptors all come from a human donor in good health.

This clone was seen only once. The junction departs from the called germline gene at one end, perhaps through a read error. This rearrangement joins TRBV6-1 to TRBJ2-5, with a possible D match to TRBD1 (6 bases). The CDR3 runs to 13 residues. Germline CDR1 and CDR2: MNHNS and SASEGT. CDR3 protein: CVTTGTLQETQYF. The DNA for the CDR3 is TGCGTAACTACGGGGACACTTCAAGAGACCCAGTACTTC.

This chain joins TRBV5-4 and TRBJ1-4; 7 bases match TRBD1. Germline V gives CDR1 SGHNT, CDR2 YYREEE (reference sequence). This CDR3 contains 15 residues. J lost 4 bases, V lost 4 bases, and 7 bases had no gene match. The CDR3 loop is CASSHDRANNEKLFF. The CDR3 coding sequence is TGTGCCAGCAGCCACGACAGGGCCAATAATGAAAAACTGTTTTTT.

The chain uses TRBV27 and TRBJ2-7; D is unresolved. Germline CDR1 and CDR2: MNHEY and SMNVEV (reference sequence). The V and J ends lost 7 bases and 2 bases respectively, with 15 bases between them. This CDR3 region has 14 residues. As DNA, the CDR3 is TGTGCCAGCAACCCCTACCCAACGACCTACGAGCAGTACTTC. Encoded protein: CASNPYPTTYEQYF.

In this sample, this clone turned up a few times. V and J are TRBV7-9 and TRBJ1-1; D gene unclear. Germline V gives CDR1 SEHNR, CDR2 FQNEAQ (reference sequence). The V end was cut by 3 bases, the J end by 6 bases, with 8 bases between. The CDR3 is made up of 12 amino acids. DNA of the CDR3: TGTGCCAGCAGCTTCGGAACAGCTGAAGCTTTCTTT. Translation: CASSFGTAEAFF.

This chain links TRBV28 with TRBJ2-7; TRBD2 matches at 11 bases. CDR3 length: 14 residues. Germline CDR1 and CDR2: MDHEN and SYDVKM. V gave up 3 bases and J gave up 5 bases; unmatched junction bases: 3. The CDR3 DNA reads TGTGCCAGCAGTTTTAGCGGGAGGGCAGACGAGCAGTACTTC. Its translation is CASSFSGRADEQYF.

The rearrangement joins TRBV7-2 to TRBJ1-1, with D possibly being TRBD1 (5 bases). The V gene lost 1 base and the J gene lost 1 base, with 7 bases spanning the gap. The CDR3 spans 14 residues. The V gene's germline CDR1 is SGHTA and CDR2 FQGNSA. In DNA form, the CDR3 reads TGTGCCAGCAGCTTAGGGGGCAGGAACACTGAAGCTTTCTTT. Translation gives CASSLGGRNTEAFF.

This clone was observed a handful of times. The CDR3 is CASSRRENTEAFF. The DNA of the CDR3 is TGTGCCAGCAGCCGCAGGGAAAACACTGAAGCTTTCTTT. V usage is TRBV7-6 and J usage is TRBJ1-1; maybe TRBD1 (5 bases). Germline V gives CDR1 SGHVS, CDR2 FNYEAQ. V lost 5 bases to trimming and J lost 2 bases, with 9 bases between them. This CDR3 is built from 13 residues.

This rearrangement joins TRBV7-6 to TRBJ2-2, with D unclear. Germline CDR1 is SGHVS and CDR2 is FNYEAQ. The ends were cut back, 5 bases at V and 5 bases at J, with 6 bases in the middle. This CDR3 is built from 12 residues. The CDR3 nucleotides are TGTGCCAGCAGCCCCCTGACCGGGGAGCTGTTTTTT. Translation gives CASSPLTGELFF.

This clone was observed a single time. The DNA for the CDR3 is TGCGCCAGCAGCCAAGATCCCGGGACTAGCGGGAGTAAGTTGGGGAATGAGCAGTTCTTC. Encoded protein: CASSQDPGTSGSKLGNEQFF. V is TRBV4-1 and J is TRBJ2-1, with 14 bases identical to TRBD2. This CDR3 contains 20 residues. CDR1 is MGHRA and CDR2 is YSYEKL in the germline V gene. V lost 0 bases to trimming and J lost 7 bases; unmatched junction nucleotides: 14.

The count of this clone is one. The chain joins TRBV4-1 to TRBJ1-2, with D unresolved. This CDR3 region has 15 residues. Deletions cut 2 bases from V and 5 bases from J, with 15 bases between. CDR1 and CDR2 from the germline V gene are MGHRA and YSYEKL. The CDR3: CASSQNSAVEYGYTF. In DNA form, the CDR3 reads TGCGCCAGCAGCCAAAATTCCGCCGTAGAGTATGGCTACACCTTC.

V gene TRBV5-1 combines with J gene TRBJ2-5; TRBD2 agrees at 15 bases. Germline CDR1 is SGHRS and CDR2 is YFSETQ. V gave up 4 bases and J gave up 3 bases; unmatched junction bases: 7. The CDR3 is 17 residues long. Here the CDR3 reads CASSTGLAGGLKETQYF. The CDR3 region has the DNA TGCGCCAGCAGCACAGGACTAGCGGGGGGGCTTAAAGAGACCCAGTACTTC. Full variable domain (missing parts from reference TRBV5-1 and TRBJ2-5): KAGVTQTPRYLIKTRGQQVTLSCSPISGHRSVSWYQQTPGQGLQFLFEYFSETQRNKGNFPGRFSGRQFSNSRSEMNVSTLELGDSALYLCASSTGLAGGLKETQYFGPGTRLLVL.

The chain recombines TRBV19 with TRBJ2-3; D call uncertain. This CDR3 is 16 amino acids long. Germline lookup yields CDR1 LNHDA and CDR2 SQIVND (reference sequence). Deletions cut 3 bases from V and 0 bases from J, with 13 bases between. CDR3 amino acids: CASSIRNSLSTDTQYF. The CDR3, as DNA: TGTGCCAGTAGTATTAGGAACAGCCTGAGCACAGATACGCAGTATTTT.

This clone was detected once. The V and J genes are TRBV5-4 and TRBJ2-1; TRBD1 matches at 9 bases. The CDR3 sequence is 16 residues long. In germline, CDR1 is SGHNT, CDR2 YYREEE (reference sequence). J gave up 1 base and V 4 bases, and 6 bases lay outside the gene matches. CDR3 DNA: TGTGCCAGCAGCGCCTCCGGGACAGGGTCCTACAATGAGCAGTTCTTC. Translation gives CASSASGTGSYNEQFF.

V is TRBV18 and J is TRBJ1-1; 8 bases are shared with TRBD1. The CDR3 extends over 13 amino acids. Trimming cost V 4 bases and J 7 bases; bases outside gene matches: 5. CDR1 is KGHSH and CDR2 is LQKENI in the germline V gene. CDR3 DNA: TGTGCCAGCTCACTGACAGGGGCGGTTGAAGCTTTCTTT. Its translation: CASSLTGAVEAFF. The complete variable domain, with remaining parts taken from reference TRBV18 and TRBJ1-1, reads NAGVMQNPRHLVRRRGQEARLRCSPMKGHSHVYWYRQLPEEGLKFMVYLQKENIIDESGMPKERFSAEFPKEGPSILRIQQVVRGDSAAYFCASSLTGAVEAFFGQGTRLTVV.

This clone was found once. V is TRBV2 and J is TRBJ1-5, with 9 bases identical to TRBD1. The CDR3 sequence is 15 residues long. The germline CDR1 and CDR2 sequences are SNHLY and FYNNEI. With V trimmed by 3 bases and J by 4 bases, 4 bases remained unmatched. The CDR3 coding sequence is TGTGCCAGCAGTGATGAACAGGGGGCAAATCAGCCCCAGCATTTT. It translates to CASSDEQGANQPQHF.

V is TRBV4-2 and J is TRBJ2-2, with D hard to call. Between the trimmed V and J ends, which lost 1 base and 4 bases, there was a span of 10 bases. Germline CDR1 and CDR2: LGHNA and YNFKEQ. CDR3 length: 15 amino acids. The CDR3 DNA reads as TGTGCCAGCAGCCAAGCCGGTTTCGGCACCGGGGAGCTGTTTTTT. It encodes CASSQAGFGTGELFF.

This clone occurred a few times. The chain is built from TRBV5-4 and TRBJ2-2, with a tentative D call TRBD2 (5 bases). V lost 4 bases and J lost 5, with 12 bases in between. The CDR3 spans 14 residues. Germline values: CDR1 SGHNT, CDR2 YYREEE (reference sequence). The CDR3 DNA reads TGTGCCAGCAGCCCTGAGGGAGTGACCGGGGAGCTGTTTTTT. It codes for CASSPEGVTGELFF.

This chain links TRBV11-2 with TRBJ2-2; a possible D gene is TRBD2 (6 bases). Trimming pared 6 bases from V and 2 bases from J, leaving 16 bases between. This CDR3 contains 16 residues. The germline CDR1 and CDR2 sequences are SGHAT and FQNNGV. The CDR3 nucleotides read TGTGCCAGCAGACGTCCCGGGACTGGCAACACCGGGGAGCTGTTTTTT. It translates to CASRRPGTGNTGELFF.